This T cell receptor (beta chain) was recorded in a study of CD8 T cells in ankylosing spondylitis. General study results and limits: Apparently characteristic of ankylosing spondylitis blood was a TCR beta motif (eight highly homologous variants). Matched synovial fluid from ankylosing spondylitis patients was reported to be enriched for disease-linked clones. Those disease-linked clones were CD8+; they were also relatively rare in peripheral blood.

Preparation of TCR beta libraries was done by quantitative 5'-RACE with molecular barcodes. TCRdb re-called the 5' RACE reads through MiXCR, storing one row per CDR3 protein. The sample yields tens of thousands of distinct CDR3 sequences, about 3% seen once. V dropped 4 bases and J dropped 3 bases, with 7 bases sitting between them. Germline V lookup: CDR1 SGDLS, CDR2 YYNGEE. The CDR3 has 13 residues. This clonotype was picked up many times. Its antigen is as yet unknown. The chain uses TRBV9 and TRBJ2-2, with D hard to call. Source material: blood, either unsorted or a sorted T cell fraction (not recorded which). The sequence was obtained from a male donor with ankylosing spondylitis or in good health (not recorded which). DNA of the CDR3: TGTGCCAGCAGCACACGGGACACCGGGGAGCTGTTTTTT. Translation: CASSTRDTGELFF.